The clone carrying this T cell receptor (beta chain) was counted between two and nine times. Its specificity is unknown. The CDR3 spans 15 residues. Germline V CDR1 and CDR2: SGHDT, YYEEEE. The V end lost 1 base, the J end lost 2 bases, and 12 bases lay between the germline ends. This sample is part of a study of T cell repertoires in cytomegalovirus infection. Turning to the study itself: Recently described HLA-C-restricted plus well-studied HLA-B-restricted CMV epitopes were used. Public TCR beta signatures were indicative of both CMV infection and a matching HLA type.

Study-wide points: Of the TCR beta families, the public ones yielded a cumulative frequency that identified carriers of CMV plus the relevant HLA.

TCRdb processed the reads anew with MiXCR; each CDR3 protein has one entry. The sample holds tens of thousands of distinct CDR3 sequences, 42% seen once. The rearrangement uses TRBV5-6 and TRBJ1-2, with D perhaps TRBD1 (5 bases). The sequenced sample was CD8+ T cells from cultured PBMCs, obtained from culture after CMV antigen stimulation. The receptor was isolated from a human donor in good health (CMV status not recorded). Some clones in this sample may be carry-over from other donors' samples. The CDR3 is CASSLTRGPNYGYTF. The CDR3, as DNA: TGTGCCAGCAGCTTGACGAGGGGACCCAACTATGGCTACACCTTC. The full variable domain, with the rest looked up from reference TRBV5-6 and TRBJ1-2, is DAGVTQSPTHLIKTRGQQVTLRCSPKSGHDTVSWYQQALGQGPQFIFQYYEEEERQRGNFPDRFSGHQFPNYSSELNVNALLLGDSALYLCASSLTRGPNYGYTFGSGTRLTVV.